The sequence of this T cell receptor (beta chain) was determined in a study of technical replicates of blood from a handful of donors. This clone was seen a single time. Sequencing was performed with immunoSEQ multiplex PCR; in TCRdb, only in-frame clones are kept and a portion is missing. The sample records nearly 80,000 clones, 93% being singletons. V was clipped by 7 bases and J by 1 base, with 18 bases between them. The CDR3 spans 16 residues. In germline, CDR1 is MGHRA, CDR2 YSYEKL. The chain combines TRBV4-1 with TRBJ2-3; a possible D gene is TRBD2 (6 bases). This TCR was recovered from a human donor in good health. Sequenced sample: T cells isolated from PBMCs. The CDR3 DNA sequence: TGCGCCAGCACTATATATGGGGCTAGCGGCACAGATACGCAGTATTTT. Protein sequence: CASTIYGASGTDTQYF.